The text below deals with one T cell receptor beta chain. The target antigen is unknown. V lost 1 base to trimming and J lost 5 bases; unmatched junction nucleotides: 9. CDR1 and CDR2 from the germline V gene are SGHTA and FQGNSA. The CDR3 runs to 17 residues. The data originate from a study of T cells in Graves' hyperthyroidism and ophthalmopathy. General study points: Appearing also in blood were most of the thyroid clonotypes expanded above 0.001.

The source material, RNA transcripts, was used to amplify TCR beta CDR3 regions. Using the HTBI primer set, a first-round RT-PCR was run on the TCR CDR3. Each CDR3 protein gets one entry after TCRdb re-called the multiplex PCR reads with MiXCR. The profile shows about 37,000 distinct CDR3 sequences, under 60% of them singletons. V is TRBV7-2 and J is TRBJ2-5; 11 nucleotides line up with TRBD1. The receptor was isolated from a man between 35 and 55 years old with Graves' ophthalmopathy. What was sequenced was blood. Here the CDR3 DNA reads TGTGCCAGCAGCTTAGGAGGACAGGGGGCGCTTCGCGAGACCCAGTACTTC. Translated: CASSLGGQGALRETQYF. Variable domain in full (rest from reference TRBV7-2 and TRBJ2-5): GAGVSQSPSNKVTEKGKDVELRCDPISGHTALYWYRQSLGQGLEFLIYFQGNSAPDKSGLPSDRFSAERTGGSVSTLTIQRTQQEDSAVYLCASSLGGQGALRETQYFGPGTRLLVL.